The clone carrying this T cell receptor beta chain came up once. This sample was included in a study of shared clonotypes between healthy human individuals. Only in-frame clones appear in the TCRdb table, and some are missing; sequencing was by immunoSEQ multiplex PCR. The data show over a million clones, roughly 96% seen once. This CDR3 region has 15 residues. The germline V gene encodes CDR1 LNHDA and CDR2 SQIVND (reference sequence). Trimming removed 4 bases at V and 4 bases at J, with 13 bases between. The sample consisted of naive CD4+ T cells sorted from blood. Subset noted: CD45RA+ positively selected. The sequence derives from a man aged 30-40 years in good health. V gene TRBV19 combines with J gene TRBJ2-2; D perhaps matches TRBD1 (6 bases). In DNA, the CDR3 is TGTGCCAGTAGTACGACCCCGGACAGCACCGGGGAGCTGTTTTTT. It is translated as CASSTTPDSTGELFF.